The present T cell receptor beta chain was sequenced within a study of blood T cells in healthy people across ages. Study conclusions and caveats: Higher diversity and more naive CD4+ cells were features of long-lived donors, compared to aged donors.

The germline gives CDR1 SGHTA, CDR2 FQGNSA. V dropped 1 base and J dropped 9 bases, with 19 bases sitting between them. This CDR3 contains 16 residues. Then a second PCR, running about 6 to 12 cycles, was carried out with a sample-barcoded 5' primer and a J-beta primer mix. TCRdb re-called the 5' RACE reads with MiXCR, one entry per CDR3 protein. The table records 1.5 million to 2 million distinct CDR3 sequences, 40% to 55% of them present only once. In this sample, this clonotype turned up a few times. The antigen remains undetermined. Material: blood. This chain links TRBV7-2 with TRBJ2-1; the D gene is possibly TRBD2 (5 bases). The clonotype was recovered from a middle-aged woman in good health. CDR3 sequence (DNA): TGTGCCAGCAGCTTAGACGTGGCGGGCTCGGCCGGTGAGCAGTTCTTC. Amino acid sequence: CASSLDVAGSAGEQFF.